Listed below are T cell receptor beta chains from one sample, sequenced in a study of blood T cell repertoires in COVID-19. This table comes from immunoSEQ multiplex PCR, and its TCRdb copy is limited to in-frame clones, with some not included. The sample carries 200,000 or so clones, just over 85% recorded once. The sequenced sample consisted of PBMCs or T cells enriched from blood (not recorded which). The receptor set was obtained from a woman aged 40 to 50 with acute COVID-19. Each CDR3 is given with its conserved first and last residue. A D gene is named only where the DNA matches it firmly. Clone size appears in some rows only: once, few, many, or a class for an expanded clone.

v_call: TRBV29-1; d_call: NA; clone_size: few; j_call: TRBJ2-1; cdr3_aa: CSVEGRDTYNEQFF; cdr3_nt: TGCAGCGTTGAAGGCCGGGACACTTACAATGAGCAGTTCTTC
v_call: TRBV6-1; d_call: NA; clone_size: NA; j_call: TRBJ1-1; cdr3_aa: CASIKGQTGGAFF; cdr3_nt: TGTGCCAGCATAAAGGGACAAACAGGCGGAGCTTTCTTT
v_call: TRBV18; d_call: TRBD2; clone_size: NA; j_call: TRBJ2-1; cdr3_aa: CASSPPGLAGGAAEQFF; cdr3_nt: TGTGCCAGCTCACCACCGGGACTAGCGGGAGGTGCGGCTGAGCAGTTCTTC
v_call: TRBV9; d_call: TRBD2; clone_size: NA; j_call: TRBJ2-3; cdr3_aa: CASSAGLAEFTDTQYF; cdr3_nt: TGTGCCAGCAGCGCGGGACTAGCGGAGTTCACAGATACGCAGTATTTT
v_call: TRBV28; d_call: TRBD1; clone_size: NA; j_call: TRBJ2-7; cdr3_aa: CASRGTVEQYF; cdr3_nt: TGTGCCAGCAGGGGGACAGTCGAGCAGTACTTC
v_call: TRBV19; d_call: NA; clone_size: NA; j_call: TRBJ2-3; cdr3_aa: CASSRTTTSDTQYF; cdr3_nt: TGTGCCAGTAGTCGCACTACCACTAGTGATACGCAGTATTTT
v_call: TRBV11-3; d_call: NA; clone_size: NA; j_call: TRBJ2-1; cdr3_aa: CASRRGVGNEQFF; cdr3_nt: TGTGCCAGCAGACGAGGAGTTGGCAATGAGCAGTTCTTC
v_call: TRBV19; d_call: TRBD2; clone_size: once; j_call: TRBJ2-2; cdr3_aa: CATVAPGGPTGELFF; cdr3_nt: TGTGCCACAGTAGCCCCGGGAGGGCCCACCGGGGAGCTGTTTTTT
v_call: TRBV5-4; d_call: NA; clone_size: NA; j_call: TRBJ2-1; cdr3_aa: CASSLGPTGREEQFF; cdr3_nt: TGTGCCAGCAGCTTGGGTCCCACAGGGAGAGAGGAGCAGTTCTTC
v_call: TRBV15; d_call: TRBD2; clone_size: NA; j_call: TRBJ2-2; cdr3_aa: CATRGTSGSFTGELFF; cdr3_nt: TGTGCCACCAGGGGGACTAGCGGGAGCTTCACCGGGGAGCTGTTTTTT
v_call: TRBV10-2; d_call: NA; clone_size: NA; j_call: TRBJ1-6; cdr3_aa: CASSELTADSPLHF; cdr3_nt: TGCGCCAGCAGTGAGCTGACAGCCGATTCACCCCTCCACTTT
v_call: TRBV7-6; d_call: TRBD1; clone_size: NA; j_call: TRBJ2-1; cdr3_aa: CASRTGRFGDNEQFF; cdr3_nt: TGTGCCAGCAGGACAGGGCGGTTTGGGGACAATGAGCAGTTCTTC
v_call: TRBV3-1/TRBV3-2; d_call: NA; clone_size: NA; j_call: TRBJ2-3; cdr3_aa: CASRSSLAGTTDTQYF; cdr3_nt: TGTGCCAGCAGATCCTCCTTGGCGGGGACCACAGATACGCAGTATTTT
v_call: TRBV6-6; d_call: TRBD1; clone_size: few; j_call: TRBJ1-1; cdr3_aa: CASSFLQGEAFF; cdr3_nt: TGTGCCAGCAGTTTCCTACAGGGGGAAGCTTTCTTT
v_call: TRBV30; d_call: NA; clone_size: once; j_call: TRBJ2-1; cdr3_aa: CAWNRGLSSYNEQFF; cdr3_nt: TGTGCCTGGAACCGCGGACTCAGCTCCTACAATGAGCAGTTCTTC
v_call: TRBV6-5; d_call: NA; clone_size: NA; j_call: TRBJ1-6; cdr3_aa: CASSYRNSPLHF; cdr3_nt: TGTGCCAGCAGTTACCGGAATTCACCCCTCCACTTT
v_call: TRBV7-2; d_call: TRBD1; clone_size: NA; j_call: TRBJ1-5; cdr3_aa: CASSLGQGQGQPQHF; cdr3_nt: TGTGCCAGCAGCTTAGGCCAGGGACAGGGTCAGCCCCAGCATTTT
v_call: TRBV5-1; d_call: TRBD1; clone_size: NA; j_call: TRBJ1-2; cdr3_aa: CASSGQGTYGYTF; cdr3_nt: TGCGCCAGCAGCGGACAGGGTACCTATGGCTACACCTTC
v_call: TRBV7-9; d_call: TRBD2; clone_size: NA; j_call: TRBJ2-7; cdr3_aa: CASSDPGASGRYEQYF; cdr3_nt: TGTGCCAGCAGCGACCCCGGGGCTAGCGGGAGGTACGAGCAGTACTTC
v_call: TRBV5-6; d_call: TRBD2; clone_size: NA; j_call: TRBJ2-1; cdr3_aa: CASSTSSGRIYNEQFF; cdr3_nt: TGTGCCAGCAGCACCTCTAGCGGGAGGATCTACAATGAGCAGTTCTTC
v_call: TRBV2; d_call: TRBD1; clone_size: many; j_call: TRBJ2-7; cdr3_aa: CASSETGGLSYEQYF; cdr3_nt: TGTGCCAGCAGTGAAACAGGGGGTCTTTCCTACGAGCAGTACTTC
v_call: TRBV7-9; d_call: TRBD2; clone_size: NA; j_call: TRBJ2-3; cdr3_aa: CASSDSGRGDTQYF; cdr3_nt: TGTGCCAGCAGCGATAGCGGGAGAGGGGATACGCAGTATTTT
v_call: TRBV5-1; d_call: NA; clone_size: NA; j_call: TRBJ2-1; cdr3_aa: CASRGRLYNEQFF; cdr3_nt: TGCGCCAGTCGAGGAAGACTTTACAATGAGCAGTTCTTC
v_call: TRBV19; d_call: TRBD2; clone_size: NA; j_call: TRBJ2-7; cdr3_aa: CASSIAGTSGTSEQYF; cdr3_nt: TGTGCCAGTAGTATAGCGGGGACTAGCGGGACCAGCGAGCAGTACTTC
v_call: TRBV28; d_call: NA; clone_size: once; j_call: TRBJ2-1; cdr3_aa: CASSFLERSPYNEQFF; cdr3_nt: TGTGCCAGCAGTTTTCTAGAGCGGAGCCCCTACAATGAGCAGTTCTTC
v_call: TRBV7-8; d_call: TRBD2; clone_size: NA; j_call: TRBJ2-5; cdr3_aa: CASSLGLAHQETQYF; cdr3_nt: TGTGCCAGCAGCTTGGGACTAGCGCACCAAGAGACCCAGTACTTC
v_call: TRBV28; d_call: TRBD2; clone_size: NA; j_call: TRBJ2-7; cdr3_aa: CASSWTSVAYEQYF; cdr3_nt: TGTGCCAGCAGTTGGACTAGCGTCGCCTACGAGCAGTACTTC
v_call: TRBV3-1/TRBV3-2; d_call: NA; clone_size: NA; j_call: TRBJ2-1; cdr3_aa: CASSHLSGDNEQFF; cdr3_nt: TGTGCCAGCAGCCATCTTTCGGGGGATAATGAGCAGTTCTTC
v_call: TRBV11-2; d_call: TRBD2; clone_size: NA; j_call: TRBJ2-5; cdr3_aa: CASSPSGSSGRRVETQYF; cdr3_nt: TGTGCCAGCAGCCCAAGCGGGTCTAGCGGGAGACGAGTAGAGACCCAGTACTTC
v_call: TRBV5-1; d_call: NA; clone_size: NA; j_call: TRBJ2-3; cdr3_aa: CASRREFPDTQYF; cdr3_nt: TGCGCCAGCAGACGGGAGTTCCCAGATACGCAGTATTTT
v_call: TRBV4-1; d_call: TRBD1; clone_size: NA; j_call: TRBJ1-2; cdr3_aa: CASSQGQGHDGYTF; cdr3_nt: TGCGCCAGCAGCCAGGGACAGGGACATGATGGCTACACCTTC
v_call: TRBV28; d_call: NA; clone_size: NA; j_call: TRBJ1-5; cdr3_aa: CSVGLRAQHF; cdr3_nt: TGTTCTGTGGGTTTGAGGGCCCAGCATTTT
v_call: TRBV7-3; d_call: TRBD2; clone_size: NA; j_call: TRBJ2-3; cdr3_aa: CASSLRSASGSSDTQYF; cdr3_nt: TGTGCCAGCAGCTTACGGTCGGCTAGCGGGAGTTCCGATACGCAGTATTTT
v_call: TRBV12-3/TRBV12-4; d_call: NA; clone_size: NA; j_call: TRBJ1-2; cdr3_aa: CASSLEGVYGYTF; cdr3_nt: TGTGCCAGCAGTTTGGAAGGGGTCTATGGCTACACCTTC
v_call: TRBV11-2; d_call: TRBD1; clone_size: once; j_call: TRBJ1-2; cdr3_aa: CASSLVSGTGDYGYTF; cdr3_nt: TGTGCCAGCAGCTTAGTCTCCGGGACAGGGGACTATGGCTACACCTTC
v_call: TRBV7-2; d_call: TRBD1; clone_size: NA; j_call: TRBJ2-1; cdr3_aa: CASSTRRQGRGNEQFF; cdr3_nt: TGTGCCAGCAGCACACGCAGACAGGGAAGGGGCAATGAGCAGTTCTTC
v_call: TRBV19; d_call: NA; clone_size: NA; j_call: TRBJ2-3; cdr3_aa: CASSKSWGDSTDTQYF; cdr3_nt: TGTGCCAGTAGTAAGTCTTGGGGCGACAGCACAGATACGCAGTATTTT
v_call: TRBV28; d_call: TRBD1; clone_size: many; j_call: TRBJ1-6; cdr3_aa: CASSPQGQGASPLHF; cdr3_nt: TGTGCCAGCAGTCCACAGGGACAGGGGGCCTCACCCCTCCACTTT
v_call: TRBV11-2; d_call: TRBD1; clone_size: NA; j_call: TRBJ2-7; cdr3_aa: CASSLNSGTEYEQYF; cdr3_nt: TGTGCCAGCAGCTTAAATTCCGGGACAGAGTACGAGCAGTACTTC
v_call: TRBV7-2; d_call: NA; clone_size: once; j_call: TRBJ2-1; cdr3_aa: CASSSPPVAGQQFF; cdr3_nt: TGTGCCAGCAGCTCCCCTCCCGTGGCGGGACAGCAGTTCTTC
v_call: TRBV5-1; d_call: TRBD2; clone_size: NA; j_call: TRBJ2-3; cdr3_aa: CASSSGGLAGDTQYF; cdr3_nt: TGCGCCAGCAGCTCCGGGGGACTAGCGGGAGATACGCAGTATTTT
v_call: TRBV15; d_call: TRBD1; clone_size: NA; j_call: TRBJ1-2; cdr3_aa: CATSRDPGGPGGYTF; cdr3_nt: TGTGCCACCAGCAGGGACCCAGGGGGGCCGGGTGGCTACACCTTC
v_call: TRBV27; d_call: NA; clone_size: NA; j_call: TRBJ2-3; cdr3_aa: CASSLSGQLFTDTQYF; cdr3_nt: TGTGCCAGCAGTTTATCTGGACAGCTTTTCACAGATACGCAGTATTTT
v_call: TRBV12-3/TRBV12-4; d_call: NA; clone_size: NA; j_call: TRBJ2-5; cdr3_aa: CAASRDQETQYF; cdr3_nt: TGTGCCGCCTCGAGGGACCAAGAGACCCAGTACTTC
v_call: TRBV11-2; d_call: NA; clone_size: NA; j_call: TRBJ1-3; cdr3_aa: CASSLRGGRFESGNTIYF; cdr3_nt: TGTGCCAGCAGCTTAAGGGGCGGACGGTTCGAATCTGGAAACACCATATATTTT
v_call: TRBV2; d_call: NA; clone_size: NA; j_call: TRBJ1-5; cdr3_aa: CASSHSSNQPQHF; cdr3_nt: TGTGCCAGCTCACACAGTAGCAATCAGCCCCAGCATTTT
v_call: TRBV3-1/TRBV3-2; d_call: TRBD1; clone_size: NA; j_call: TRBJ2-7; cdr3_aa: CASSPGTGDRVEQYF; cdr3_nt: TGTGCCAGCAGCCCCGGGACAGGGGATCGTGTCGAGCAGTACTTC
v_call: TRBV27; d_call: TRBD2; clone_size: NA; j_call: TRBJ2-1; cdr3_aa: CASSSLLAVTYNEQFF; cdr3_nt: TGTGCCAGCAGTTCCTTACTAGCGGTAACCTACAATGAGCAGTTCTTC
v_call: TRBV4-1; d_call: TRBD2; clone_size: once; j_call: TRBJ2-3; cdr3_aa: CASSQPQTSGRATQYF; cdr3_nt: TGCGCCAGCAGCCAACCCCAGACTAGCGGGAGGGCAACGCAGTATTTT
v_call: TRBV27; d_call: TRBD2; clone_size: NA; j_call: TRBJ2-2; cdr3_aa: CASSSRTSGFTGELFF; cdr3_nt: TGTGCCAGCAGTTCCCGGACTAGCGGGTTCACCGGGGAGCTGTTTTTT
v_call: TRBV19; d_call: NA; clone_size: NA; j_call: TRBJ2-7; cdr3_aa: CATVGTHGGDYEQYF; cdr3_nt: TGTGCCACGGTAGGGACGCACGGAGGGGACTACGAGCAGTACTTC
v_call: TRBV28; d_call: TRBD1; clone_size: NA; j_call: TRBJ2-1; cdr3_aa: CASRFSGTGYNEQFF; cdr3_nt: TGTGCCAGCAGATTTTCCGGGACAGGATACAATGAGCAGTTCTTC
v_call: TRBV5-4; d_call: TRBD1; clone_size: NA; j_call: TRBJ1-6; cdr3_aa: CASSLETGEWSQPLHF; cdr3_nt: TGTGCCAGCAGCTTGGAAACAGGGGAATGGAGTCAACCCCTCCACTTT
v_call: TRBV3-1/TRBV3-2; d_call: NA; clone_size: once; j_call: TRBJ1-5; cdr3_aa: CASSQGTLQPQHF; cdr3_nt: TGTGCCAGCAGCCAAGGGACACTTCAGCCCCAGCATTTT
v_call: TRBV6-5; d_call: NA; clone_size: NA; j_call: TRBJ1-2; cdr3_aa: CASSYDAVPGYGYTF; cdr3_nt: TGTGCCAGCAGTTACGATGCGGTGCCTGGCTATGGCTACACCTTC
v_call: TRBV21-1; d_call: NA; clone_size: NA; j_call: TRBJ2-7; cdr3_aa: CASRLRPSGRDGSYEQYF; cdr3_nt: TGTGCCAGCAGGCTGCGGCCTAGCGGGAGGGATGGGTCCTACGAGCAGTACTTC
v_call: TRBV28; d_call: TRBD1; clone_size: NA; j_call: TRBJ1-2; cdr3_aa: CASSSWTGNYGYTF; cdr3_nt: TGTGCCAGCAGTTCCTGGACAGGGAACTATGGCTACACCTTC
v_call: TRBV7-8; d_call: NA; clone_size: NA; j_call: TRBJ2-7; cdr3_aa: CASSRATAGYEQYF; cdr3_nt: TGTGCCAGCAGCCGGGCTACAGCTGGCTACGAGCAGTACTTC
v_call: TRBV5-1; d_call: NA; clone_size: once; j_call: TRBJ2-1; cdr3_aa: CASSPGQGAGNEQFF; cdr3_nt: TGCGCCAGCAGCCCCGGACAGGGAGCGGGAAATGAGCAGTTCTTC
v_call: TRBV12-3/TRBV12-4; d_call: NA; clone_size: NA; j_call: TRBJ1-1; cdr3_aa: CASSRDKAEAFF; cdr3_nt: TGTGCCAGCAGCCGGGACAAGGCTGAAGCTTTCTTT